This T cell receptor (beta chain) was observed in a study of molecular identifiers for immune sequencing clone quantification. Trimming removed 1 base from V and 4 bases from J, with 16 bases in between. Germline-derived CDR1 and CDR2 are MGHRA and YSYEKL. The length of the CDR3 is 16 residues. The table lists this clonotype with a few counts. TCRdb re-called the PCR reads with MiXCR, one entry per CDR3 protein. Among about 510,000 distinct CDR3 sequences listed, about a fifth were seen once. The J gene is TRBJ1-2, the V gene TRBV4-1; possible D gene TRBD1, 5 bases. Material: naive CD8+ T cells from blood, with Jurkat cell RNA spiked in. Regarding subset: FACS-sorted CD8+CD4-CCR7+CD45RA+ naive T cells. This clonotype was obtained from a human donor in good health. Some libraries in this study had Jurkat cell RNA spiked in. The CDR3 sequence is CASSQGAGPNIYGYTF. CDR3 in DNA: TGCGCCAGCAGCCAAGGGGCGGGGCCGAATATCTATGGCTACACCTTC.